These 30 T cell receptor beta chains originate from one sample sequenced in a study of T cell clones after liver transplantation (dated by TCRdb to the late 2010s). Library preparation employed the immunoSEQ multiplex PCR assay. What TCRdb holds here is the immuneACCESS table cut down to in-frame rearrangements. Part of the clones is not present; checked against another copy, under half of the missing clones reflect an unresolved V gene, and the others are unexplained. The sample data list more than 100,000 clones, and about 86% of these were observed just once. Approximately 2.8% of the sample comes from the top ten. The input for sequencing was CD4+ T cells from blood, taken about 50 months after liver transplant. The receptors originated from a human patient who received a liver transplant. Some T cells may derive from the graft donor when a transplant has been performed.

The chain recombines TRBV12-5 with TRBJ1-1, with D perhaps matching TRBD1 (5 bases). The CDR3 covers 13 residues. The germline V gene encodes CDR1 LGHNT and CDR2 FRNRAP. The germline V and J ends were trimmed by 5 bases and 3 bases, with 10 bases remaining between them. CDR3 amino acids: CASGRDGDTEAFF. CDR3 coding DNA: TGTGCTAGTGGTCGGGACGGCGACACTGAAGCTTTCTTT. The full variable domain, with the rest looked up from reference TRBV12-5 and TRBJ1-1, is DARVTQTPRHKVTEMGQEVTMRCQPILGHNTVFWYRQTMMQGLELLAYFRNRAPLDDSGMPKDRFSAEMPDATLATLKIQPSEPRDSAVYFCASGRDGDTEAFFGQGTRLTVV.

The DNA for the CDR3 is TGTGCCAGCAGCAAAGCGCCCAGGGGGCAAGAGACCCAGTACTTC. The encoded protein is CASSKAPRGQETQYF. V gene TRBV21-1 combines with J gene TRBJ2-5; TRBD1 was called by the table and not checked on the DNA. TRBV21-1 represents a pseudogene. The CDR3 runs to 15 residues.

This clone was counted a few times. The V call is TRBV28, the J call TRBJ1-4; no firm D call. The CDR3 has 16 amino acids. V lost 2 bases and J lost 8, with 18 bases in between. Germline V CDR1 and CDR2: MDHEN, SYDVKM. CDR3 sequence reads: CASSLEREAPREKLFF. As DNA, the CDR3 is TGTGCCAGCAGTTTAGAACGGGAGGCACCTAGGGAAAAACTGTTTTTT.

The rearrangement uses TRBV4-1 and TRBJ2-3; D perhaps matches TRBD1 (5 bases). CDR1 MGHRA and CDR2 YSYEKL come from the germline V gene. V lost 0 bases and J 0 bases, leaving 16 bases between the germline ends. This CDR3 spans 18 amino acids. CDR3 bases: TGCGCCAGCAGCCAAGATCTTTTGCAGGGATCTAGCACAGATACGCAGTATTTT. Its translation: CASSQDLLQGSSTDTQYF.

This chain joins TRBV29-1 and TRBJ2-7; 9 bases are shared with TRBD1. The CDR3 totals 15 residues. Germline V lookup: CDR1 SQVTM, CDR2 ANQGSEA. Germline trimming cut 2 bases from V and 5 bases from J; bases unmatched to any gene: 10. The CDR3 reads CSVEFYLGTGNEQYF. In nucleotides, the CDR3 is TGCAGCGTTGAATTCTATCTCGGGACAGGGAACGAGCAGTACTTC.

The chain couples TRBV25-1 to TRBJ1-4; D is perhaps TRBD1 (6 bases). V lost 4 bases and J 8 bases, leaving 17 bases between the germline ends. Germline V gene sequence: CDR1 MGHDK, CDR2 SYGVNS. The CDR3 contains 15 residues. CDR3 bases: TGTGCCAGCAGTGTTCAGGGGCGCGAAGGGGAAAAACTGTTTTTT. It encodes CASSVQGREGEKLFF.

This chain uses TRBV27 with TRBJ1-1; the D is unclear. The CDR3 is 14 amino acids. The germline V and J ends were trimmed by 3 bases and 1 base, with 9 bases remaining between them. CDR1 is MNHEY and CDR2 is SMNVEV in the germline V gene (reference sequence). The CDR3 loop is CASSFLRTNTEAFF. CDR3 bases: TGTGCCAGCAGTTTCTTAAGGACGAACACTGAAGCTTTCTTT.

The rearrangement links TRBV7-2 to TRBJ2-7, with a tentative D call TRBD2 (6 bases). This CDR3 is built from 11 residues. Germline CDR1 SGHTA, CDR2 FQGNSA. With 5 bases removed from V and 5 bases from J, the gap between germline ends came to 7 bases. The CDR3 DNA sequence: TGTGCCAGCAGCGCTAGCGACGAGCAGTACTTC. Translated, it gives CASSASDEQYF.

The V and J genes are TRBV11-3 and TRBJ2-3; D gene ambiguous. Germline CDR1 reads SGHNT; CDR2 reads YENEEA. CDR3 length equals 13 residues. Trimming removed 3 bases at V and 4 bases at J, with 8 bases between. As DNA, the CDR3 is TGTGCCAGCAGCTTTGCCAGCCCAGATACGCAGTATTTT. As protein: CASSFASPDTQYF.

The count of this clone is one. The chain uses TRBV18 and TRBJ1-5, with D possibly matching TRBD1 (5 bases). V was shortened by 6 bases and J by 3 bases, with 12 bases between the two germline ends. Germline CDR1 and CDR2: KGHSH and LQKENI. The CDR3 totals 14 residues. Here the CDR3 DNA reads TGTGCCAGCTCGTGGAGAGGGGACAATCAGCCCCAGCATTTT. It specifies CASSWRGDNQPQHF. The variable domain in full, with the rest retrieved from reference TRBV18 and TRBJ1-5, is NAGVMQNPRHLVRRRGQEARLRCSPMKGHSHVYWYRQLPEEGLKFMVYLQKENIIDESGMPKERFSAEFPKEGPSILRIQQVVRGDSAAYFCASSWRGDNQPQHFGDGTRLSIL.

The chain carries TRBV7-8 and TRBJ2-2; D is tentatively TRBD1 or TRBD2 (5 bases each). V lost 3 bases, J lost 4 bases, and 27 bases lay in between. This CDR3 comprises 20 residues. CDR1 and CDR2 from the germline V gene are SGHVS and FQNEAQ. The CDR3 protein is CASSFQIARRSGQLTGELFF. The CDR3 DNA follows: TGTGCCAGCAGCTTCCAAATTGCCCGTCGTTCGGGGCAACTCACCGGGGAGCTGTTTTTT.

The chain combines TRBV6-5 with TRBJ1-1; no clear D gene. V was pared by 5 bases and J by 7 bases, with 14 bases between. CDR1 and CDR2 (germline): MNHEY, SVGAGI. CDR3 size: 13 residues. The CDR3 here is CASSHPGTREAFF. Written as DNA, the CDR3 is TGTGCCAGCAGTCATCCGGGAACCCGTGAAGCTTTCTTT.

This chain connects TRBV10-1 to TRBJ2-2; 9 bases are shared with TRBD2. V lost 7 bases to trimming and J lost 0 bases; unmatched junction nucleotides: 3. Looked up from germline, CDR1 is WNHNN and CDR2 is SYGVQD (reference sequence). This CDR3 comprises 15 residues. The DNA for the CDR3 is TGCGCCAGCACGGCGGGAGGGCCGAACACCGGGGAGCTGTTTTTT. Translation: CASTAGGPNTGELFF.

As for this clone: Mismatch with germline at one junction end may stem from a read error. The rearrangement joins TRBV30 to TRBJ2-7; D is perhaps TRBD1 (5 bases). Germline-derived CDR1 and CDR2 are GTSNPN and SVGIG (reference sequence). The CDR3 has 11 residues. The CDR3 sequence: CAWSVGAVVFF. DNA for the CDR3: TGTGCCTGGAGTGTAGGGGCAGTGGTGTTCTTC.

The V call is TRBV5-1, the J call TRBJ1-2; TRBD1 matches at 7 bases. With 0 bases clipped from V and 7 bases from J, the junction kept 15 bases outside the gene matches. CDR1 and CDR2 from the germline V gene are SGHRS and YFSETQ. The CDR3 totals 17 residues. The CDR3: CASSLALWKQGDSGYTF. The CDR3 nucleotides are TGCGCCAGCAGCTTGGCCCTTTGGAAGCAGGGGGACTCTGGCTACACCTTC.

In nucleotides, the CDR3 is TGTGCCAGCAGTTACGTGGGAGGGGGGACAGATACGCAGTATTTT. Its protein is CASSYVGGGTDTQYF. The rearrangement uses TRBV6-5 and TRBJ2-3, with a weak D call TRBD2 (7 bases). With 2 bases removed from V and 3 bases from J, the gap between germline ends came to 12 bases. This CDR3 region has 15 residues. Germline CDR1 and CDR2: MNHEY and SVGAGI.

The count of this clone is one. This chain links TRBV5-3 with TRBJ2-4; D gene ambiguous. TRBV5-3 is known as an ORF, though its function is uncertain. The V end was cut by 4 bases, the J end by 6 bases, with 14 bases between. This CDR3 is 14 amino acids long. The CDR3 DNA follows: TGTGCCAGAAGCCCCATTGTGGGTGTAAACATTCAGTACTTC. Encoded protein: CARSPIVGVNIQYF.

This clone has a single count. The rearrangement joins TRBV7-3 to TRBJ2-5, with a tentative D call TRBD2 (5 bases). The CDR3 covers 14 residues. Trimming took off 1 base at V and 5 bases at J, with 11 bases between the two ends. Germline CDR1 SGHTA, CDR2 FQGTGA. The CDR3 loop reads CASSLMGGLETQYF. DNA for the CDR3: TGTGCCAGCAGCTTAATGGGCGGACTTGAGACCCAGTACTTC. The full variable domain, with the rest looked up from reference TRBV7-3 and TRBJ2-5, is GAGVSQTPSNKVTEKGKYVELRCDPISGHTALYWYRQSLGQGPEFLIYFQGTGAADDSGLPNDRFFAVRPEGSVSTLKIQRTERGDSAVYLCASSLMGGLETQYFGPGTRLLVL.

V is TRBV28 and J is TRBJ2-7; TRBD1 matches 8 bases. Per germline, CDR1 MDHEN and CDR2 SYDVKM. V was pared by 6 bases and J by 4 bases, with 8 bases of the junction left unmatched. This CDR3 contains 14 residues. The CDR3 sequence is CASRPGGPPYEQYF. CDR3 DNA: TGTGCCAGCAGACCAGGGGGCCCCCCTTACGAGCAGTACTTC.

V is TRBV18 and J is TRBJ2-7; no definite D call. Germline CDR1 is KGHSH and CDR2 is LQKENI. The CDR3 is 13 residues long. Trimming took off 2 bases at V and 0 bases at J, with 5 bases between the two ends. CDR3 sequence: CASSPSFSYEQYF. The CDR3 DNA reads TGTGCCAGCTCACCATCATTCTCCTACGAGCAGTACTTC.

V is TRBV7-2 and J is TRBJ1-5; tentatively, D is TRBD1 (5 bases). The CDR3 length is 14 residues. CDR1 and CDR2 from the germline V gene are SGHTA and FQGNSA. V lost 5 bases, J lost 2 bases, and 10 bases lay in between. The CDR3 here is CASSPRGGNQPQHF. The DNA for the CDR3 is TGTGCCAGCAGCCCGAGGGGAGGCAATCAGCCCCAGCATTTT.

This clone appeared a few times. The chain has TRBV7-9 and TRBJ1-3; the D is unclear. CDR3 length: 16 amino acids. The germline gives CDR1 SEHNR, CDR2 FQNEAQ (reference sequence). V lost 7 bases to trimming and J lost 0 bases, with 16 bases between them. The CDR3 protein is CASTSLGTYSGNTIYF. CDR3 DNA: TGTGCCAGCACTTCGTTGGGCACCTACTCTGGAAACACCATATATTTT.

This sequence joins TRBV5-8 and TRBJ1-5; tentatively, D is TRBD1 (5 bases). Trimming removed 0 bases from V and 4 bases from J, with 11 bases in between. Germline V gene data show CDR1 as SGHTS and CDR2 as YDEGEE. CDR3 length: 15 residues. The CDR3 DNA follows: TGTGCCAGCAGCTTGGGACAGCTAGTTAATCAGCCCCAGCATTTT. As protein: CASSLGQLVNQPQHF.

This rearrangement joins TRBV19 to TRBJ2-3, with TRBD2 matching over 12 bases. The trim removed 3 bases at V and 5 bases at J, leaving 6 bases unmatched. This CDR3 has 16 amino acids. Germline V gene lookup returns CDR1 LNHDA and CDR2 SQIVND (reference sequence). The CDR3 reads CASSIWLAGGQDTQYF. The CDR3 region has the DNA TGTGCCAGTAGTATTTGGCTAGCGGGGGGGCAAGATACGCAGTATTTT.

The V call is TRBV29-1, the J call TRBJ2-1; 8 bases match TRBD1. J lost 6 bases, V lost 7 bases, and 2 bases had no gene match. CDR3 length: 11 residues. Germline V gene data show CDR1 as SQVTM and CDR2 as ANQGSEA. The CDR3 reads CSGQGPNEQFF. The CDR3 DNA sequence: TGCAGCGGACAGGGGCCCAATGAGCAGTTCTTC.

The V and J genes are TRBV19 and TRBJ1-2, with 10 bases fitting TRBD1. Per the germline V gene, CDR1 is LNHDA and CDR2 is SQIVND (reference sequence). The junction had 7 bases not matched to a gene; V was cut back by 8 bases and J by 1 base. This CDR3 is 15 amino acids long. CDR3 in amino acids: CASVTGQGDNYGYTF. CDR3 in DNA: TGTGCCAGTGTTACCGGACAGGGGGATAACTATGGCTACACCTTC.

The chain uses TRBV29-1 and TRBJ2-7, with 9 bases fitting TRBD1. The CDR3 length is 15 residues. With 4 bases clipped from V and 0 bases from J, the junction kept 7 bases outside the gene matches. Germline lookup yields CDR1 SQVTM and CDR2 ANQGSEA. The CDR3 reads CSVVQRTGASYEQYF. CDR3 coding DNA: TGCAGCGTTGTTCAAAGGACAGGGGCCTCCTACGAGCAGTACTTC.

The rearrangement uses TRBV5-1 and TRBJ2-1; 7 bases map to TRBD2. Germline-derived CDR1 and CDR2 are SGHRS and YFSETQ. V dropped 0 bases and J dropped 9; count of bases not matched to a gene: 12. The CDR3 is made up of 16 amino acids. In DNA, the CDR3 is TGCGCCAGCAGCTTGGGAGGGCGGGAGCTTTCGAGTGAGCAGTTCTTC. Protein: CASSLGGRELSSEQFF.

V usage is TRBV9 and J usage is TRBJ2-3; 7 bases are shared with TRBD2. This CDR3 has 17 residues. The germline V gene has CDR1 SGDLS and CDR2 YYNGEE. J gave up 0 bases and V 0 bases, and 7 bases lay outside the gene matches. The CDR3 DNA follows: TGTGCCAGCAGCGTAGCTGGCGGGGGAGTTAGCACAGATACGCAGTATTTT. Residues: CASSVAGGGVSTDTQYF. The full variable domain, in which reference TRBV9 and TRBJ2-3 provide the parts outside the CDR3, is DSGVTQTPKHLITATGQRVTLRCSPRSGDLSVYWYQQSLDQGLQFLIQYYNGEERAKGNILERFSAQQFPDLHSELNLSSLELGDSALYFCASSVAGGGVSTDTQYFGPGTRLTVL.

The rearrangement joins TRBV7-3 to TRBJ2-1; 8 nucleotides match TRBD2. Germline-derived CDR1 and CDR2 are SGHTA and FQGTGA. The ends lost 5 bases at V and 4 bases at J; junction bases unmatched: 13. The CDR3 is made up of 17 amino acids. In nucleotides, the CDR3 is TGTGCCAGCAGCCCCCAATCGAGCGGGGGACTGTACAATGAGCAGTTCTTC. Its protein is CASSPQSSGGLYNEQFF.